The 5 T cell receptor beta chains presented below share a single source sample, sequenced in a study of cytomegalovirus exposure and HLA in healthy donors. PCR amplification relied on 60 Vbeta primers (plus 13 Jbeta primers). Clones were read by immunoSEQ multiplex PCR, and TCRdb kept only the in-frame ones, dropping some. Of about 150,000 clones detected, about four fifths appear once; the ten largest clones hold 4.3%. Sample: PBMCs. The receptor set was obtained from a woman aged 40-49 years in good health and CMV-seropositive.

V and J are TRBV5-3 and TRBJ1-4; D gene unclear. TRBV5-3 is filed as an ORF, its function uncertain. The CDR3 has 18 residues. The germline V and J ends were trimmed by 4 bases and 1 base, with 20 bases remaining between them. The CDR3 protein is CARSPYRYLTRTNEKLFF. For the CDR3, the DNA is TGTGCCAGAAGCCCGTATAGATACCTGACTAGAACTAATGAAAAACTGTTTTTT.

This clone showed up just a few times. The J gene is TRBJ2-3, the V gene TRBV7-3, with 11 bases lining up with TRBD2. Trimming removed 5 bases from V and 2 bases from J; junction bases left unmatched: 12. Germline V gene data show CDR1 as SGHTA and CDR2 as FQGTGA. The CDR3 covers 18 residues. The DNA for the CDR3 is TGTGCCAGCAGCGCTCGGATATTAGCGGGGGGGCACACAGATACGCAGTATTTT. Amino acid sequence: CASSARILAGGHTDTQYF. Full variable domain (rest looked up from reference TRBV7-3 and TRBJ2-3): GAGVSQTPSNKVTEKGKYVELRCDPISGHTALYWYRQSLGQGPEFLIYFQGTGAADDSGLPNDRFFAVRPEGSVSTLKIQRTERGDSAVYLCASSARILAGGHTDTQYFGPGTRLTVL.

The chain carries TRBV30 and TRBJ1-5; 7 bases map to TRBD1. Germline V gives CDR1 GTSNPN, CDR2 SVGIG (reference sequence). J gave up 4 bases and V 1 base, and 1 base lay outside the gene matches. The CDR3 is 13 amino acids. CDR3 in DNA: TGTGCCTGGAGTGCGACAGGGAATCAGCCCCAGCATTTT. It is translated as CAWSATGNQPQHF.

The gene calls are TRBV5-8 and TRBJ1-6, with a weak D call TRBD1 (6 bases). V gave up 4 bases and J gave up 7 bases, with 15 bases separating them. The germline V gene has CDR1 SGHTS and CDR2 YDEGEE. This CDR3 has 15 amino acids. The CDR3 protein is CASSRHAGVNSPLHF. The CDR3, as DNA: TGTGCCAGCAGCAGGCACGCAGGGGTAAATTCACCCCTCCACTTT.

The chain combines TRBV7-3 with TRBJ2-7, with TRBD2 matching 8 bases. This CDR3 region has 14 residues. After removal of 5 bases from V and 2 bases from J, the junction contained 5 bases not matched to a gene. Germline V CDR1 and CDR2: SGHTA, FQGTGA. The CDR3 region is CASSESGGTYEQYF. For the CDR3, the DNA is TGTGCCAGCAGCGAGAGCGGGGGAACCTACGAGCAGTACTTC. Full variable domain (remainder filled in from reference TRBV7-3 and TRBJ2-7): GAGVSQTPSNKVTEKGKYVELRCDPISGHTALYWYRQSLGQGPEFLIYFQGTGAADDSGLPNDRFFAVRPEGSVSTLKIQRTERGDSAVYLCASSESGGTYEQYFGPGTRLTVT.